This T cell receptor beta chain was sequenced for a study of blood T cell repertoires in COVID-19. Across the whole study: Italy, Spain and the United States were the sources of the convalescent and acute COVID-19 samples. Nucleic acid was either cDNA or gDNA, and it came from T cells, B-cell-depleted T cells, or PBMCs.

Authors' methods: Reference gene primer amplification in the assay estimated nucleated cell counts. Sequencing used immunoSEQ multiplex PCR; TCRdb keeps in-frame clones, though not all of them. V and J calls and clone size are given by that table; D and trimming were obtained from the DNA. The sample lists a few hundred thousand clones, around four fifths occurring once. CDR1 SGDLS and CDR2 YYNGEE come from the germline V gene. The trim removed 0 bases at V and 3 bases at J, leaving 10 bases unmatched. This CDR3 is 17 amino acids long. This clonotype originated in a man between 60 and 75 years old who had recovered from COVID-19. Source material: peripheral blood. The chain joins TRBV9 to TRBJ2-7; the match to TRBD2 covers 9 bases. The CDR3 DNA is TGTGCCAGCAGCGTAGAGCCCCATGCGGGGGGGTTCTACGAGCAGTACTTC. Protein product: CASSVEPHAGGFYEQYF.